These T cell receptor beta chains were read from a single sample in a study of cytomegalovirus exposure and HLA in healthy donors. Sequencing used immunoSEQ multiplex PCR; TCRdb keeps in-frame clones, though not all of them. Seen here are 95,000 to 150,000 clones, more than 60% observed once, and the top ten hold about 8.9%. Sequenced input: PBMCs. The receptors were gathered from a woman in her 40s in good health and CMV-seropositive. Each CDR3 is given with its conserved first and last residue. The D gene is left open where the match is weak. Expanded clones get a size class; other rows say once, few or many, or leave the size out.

CDR3nt: TGCGCCAGCAGCTTGGAGACTGGCGCCCTCCACTTT; CDR3aa: CASSLETGALHF; j_gene: TRBJ1-6; v_gene: TRBV5-1; abundance: -; len: 12; d_gene: -
CDR3nt: TGTGCCATCAGTGGTGGCAGAACTAATGAAAAACTGTTTTTT; CDR3aa: CAISGGRTNEKLFF; j_gene: TRBJ1-4; v_gene: TRBV10-3; abundance: -; len: 14; d_gene: -
CDR3nt: TGCGCCAGCAGCTTGGTACGCGAACCCACAGATACGCAGTATTTT; CDR3aa: CASSLVREPTDTQYF; j_gene: TRBJ2-3; v_gene: TRBV5-1; abundance: -; len: 15; d_gene: -
CDR3nt: TGCAGCGTTGAAATCGTCCTAGCGGGGTCAAGGACCCAGTACTTC; CDR3aa: CSVEIVLAGSRTQYF; j_gene: TRBJ2-5; v_gene: TRBV29-1; abundance: few; len: 15; d_gene: TRBD2
CDR3nt: TGTGCCAGCAGGACATCTAGCGGGGATGGCTACACCTTC; CDR3aa: CASRTSSGDGYTF; j_gene: TRBJ1-2; v_gene: TRBV6-6; abundance: -; len: 13; d_gene: -
CDR3nt: TGTGCCAGCAGCTTGGGCCTGGTGACAGCCCAAGGTGGCACTGAAGCTTTCTTT; CDR3aa: CASSLGLVTAQGGTEAFF; j_gene: TRBJ1-1; v_gene: TRBV5-8; abundance: -; len: 18; d_gene: -
CDR3nt: TGCGCCCGACGCCGGGACAGGGATTTACAGAGCTCCTACGAGCAGTACTTC; CDR3aa: CARRRDRDLQSSYEQYF; j_gene: TRBJ2-7; v_gene: TRBV10-2; abundance: -; len: 17; d_gene: TRBD1
CDR3nt: TGTGCCAGCAGTTTCGCTGAGCGGGGGTGGCAGTATTTT; CDR3aa: CASSFAERGWQYF; j_gene: TRBJ2-3; v_gene: TRBV27; abundance: -; len: 13; d_gene: TRBD2
CDR3nt: TGTGCCAGCAGCCCCTCCCTTGGGGGGACAGATGCGCAGTATTTT; CDR3aa: CASSPSLGGTDAQYF; j_gene: TRBJ2-3; v_gene: TRBV9; abundance: -; len: 15; d_gene: -
CDR3nt: TGTGCCAGCAGCACCCGACAGGGACGACAAGAGACCCAGTACTTC; CDR3aa: CASSTRQGRQETQYF; j_gene: TRBJ2-5; v_gene: TRBV21-1; abundance: -; len: 15; d_gene: -
CDR3nt: TGTGCTAGCAGCTCAGGACAGGGTGCCTACAATGAGCAGTTCTTC; CDR3aa: CASSSGQGAYNEQFF; j_gene: TRBJ2-1; v_gene: TRBV7-7; abundance: -; len: 15; d_gene: TRBD1
CDR3nt: TGCGCCAGCAGCTTGGAGACAGGGGCAACCGGGGAGCTGTTTTTT; CDR3aa: CASSLETGATGELFF; j_gene: TRBJ2-2; v_gene: TRBV5-1; abundance: -; len: 15; d_gene: TRBD1
CDR3nt: TGTGCCTGGAGTGTAAATTCGGGGTCCCAAGAGACCCAGTACTTC; CDR3aa: CAWSVNSGSQETQYF; j_gene: TRBJ2-5; v_gene: TRBV30; abundance: -; len: 15; d_gene: -
CDR3nt: TGTGCCAGCAGCTTGGCCAGGTCCTCTGGGGCCAACGTCCTGACTTTC; CDR3aa: CASSLARSSGANVLTF; j_gene: TRBJ2-6; v_gene: TRBV5-8; abundance: few; len: 16; d_gene: -
CDR3nt: TGTGCCACCTGGGACAGTCCCAAAGGAAACACCATATATTTT; CDR3aa: CATWDSPKGNTIYF; j_gene: TRBJ1-3; v_gene: TRBV10-3; abundance: -; len: 14; d_gene: TRBD1
CDR3nt: TGTGCCAGCAGTTACTCGAAGGACAGGGGGATCGCTGAAGCTTTCTTT; CDR3aa: CASSYSKDRGIAEAFF; j_gene: TRBJ1-1; v_gene: TRBV6-5; abundance: -; len: 16; d_gene: TRBD1
CDR3nt: TGCGCCACCCAGCTTGCCCCCTCCGCCGGGAAAGGCACTGAAGCTTTCTTT; CDR3aa: CATQLAPSAGKGTEAFF; j_gene: TRBJ1-1; v_gene: TRBV5-1; abundance: -; len: 17; d_gene: -
CDR3nt: TGTGCCAGCAGTGATGGACAGGAAATCACCGGGGAGCTGTTTTTT; CDR3aa: CASSDGQEITGELFF; j_gene: TRBJ2-2; v_gene: TRBV6-1; abundance: -; len: 15; d_gene: TRBD1
CDR3nt: TGTGCCAGCTCGGGGAGGAGCTCCTACGAGCAGTACTTC; CDR3aa: CASSGRSSYEQYF; j_gene: TRBJ2-7; v_gene: TRBV7-9; abundance: -; len: 13; d_gene: -
CDR3nt: TGTGCCAGTAGTTGGACGGGACTAGACACTGAAGCTTTCTTT; CDR3aa: CASSWTGLDTEAFF; j_gene: TRBJ1-1; v_gene: TRBV19; abundance: -; len: 14; d_gene: -
CDR3nt: TGCAGCGGGAACACAGAGTATGGCTACCCCTTC; CDR3aa: CSGNTEYGYPF; j_gene: TRBJ1-2; v_gene: TRBV29-1; abundance: -; len: 11; d_gene: -
CDR3nt: TGTGCCAGCAGCTTTCAAACGGGAAATTCACCCCTCCACTTT; CDR3aa: CASSFQTGNSPLHF; j_gene: TRBJ1-6; v_gene: TRBV5-6; abundance: -; len: 14; d_gene: -
CDR3nt: TGTGCCAGCAGCAAGGAGACAGGGAGCTCCTATAATTCACCCCTCCACTTT; CDR3aa: CASSKETGSSYNSPLHF; j_gene: TRBJ1-6; v_gene: TRBV7-6; abundance: -; len: 17; d_gene: TRBD1
CDR3nt: TGTGCCAGCAGCGTAGAGGGGGTCTTGTACCAAGAGACCCAGTACTTC; CDR3aa: CASSVEGVLYQETQYF; j_gene: TRBJ2-5; v_gene: TRBV9; abundance: -; len: 16; d_gene: -
CDR3nt: TGTGCCAGCAGCTTAGACAGGGCTGGAAACACCATATATTTT; CDR3aa: CASSLDRAGNTIYF; j_gene: TRBJ1-3; v_gene: TRBV11-3; abundance: -; len: 14; d_gene: -
CDR3nt: TGTGCCAGCAGCTTGGCTAGCGGATCCTACGAGCAGTACTTC; CDR3aa: CASSLASGSYEQYF; j_gene: TRBJ2-7; v_gene: TRBV11-3; abundance: -; len: 14; d_gene: TRBD2
CDR3nt: TGTGCCAGCTCGGGTCAGACAGTAGTAAACACCGGGGAGCTGTTTTTT; CDR3aa: CASSGQTVVNTGELFF; j_gene: TRBJ2-2; v_gene: TRBV18; abundance: once; len: 16; d_gene: -
CDR3nt: TGCGCCAGCAGCGTGACAGGGGGCTTCGGGGAGCTGTTTTTT; CDR3aa: CASSVTGGFGELFF; j_gene: TRBJ2-2; v_gene: TRBV5-1; abundance: -; len: 14; d_gene: TRBD1
CDR3nt: TGTGCCAGCAGCGTGACAGGGAGAGCCTACGAGCAGTACTTC; CDR3aa: CASSVTGRAYEQYF; j_gene: TRBJ2-7; v_gene: TRBV9; abundance: -; len: 14; d_gene: TRBD1
CDR3nt: TGTGCCAGCAGACTAACCGGGACAACTTACGAGCAGTACTTC; CDR3aa: CASRLTGTTYEQYF; j_gene: TRBJ2-7; v_gene: TRBV2; abundance: -; len: 14; d_gene: -
CDR3nt: TGTGCCAGTAGTATCCAGGGAAGCAGCTCCTACGAGCAGTACTTC; CDR3aa: CASSIQGSSSYEQYF; j_gene: TRBJ2-7; v_gene: TRBV19; abundance: -; len: 15; d_gene: -
CDR3nt: TGTGCCAGCAGTGAAAATCTAAGCGGGTATTACGAGCAGTACTTC; CDR3aa: CASSENLSGYYEQYF; j_gene: TRBJ2-7; v_gene: TRBV6-1; abundance: -; len: 15; d_gene: -
CDR3nt: TGTGCCAGCAGTAGCAGGGAATTGGAGACCCAGTACTTC; CDR3aa: CASSSRELETQYF; j_gene: TRBJ2-5; v_gene: TRBV2; abundance: -; len: 13; d_gene: -
CDR3nt: TGTGCCAGCGGCGGGACAGGGGGCAACCAGCCCCAGCATTTT; CDR3aa: CASGGTGGNQPQHF; j_gene: TRBJ1-5; v_gene: TRBV18; abundance: -; len: 14; d_gene: TRBD1
CDR3nt: TGCGCCAGCAGCCCAGACAGTGACTATGGCTACACCTTC; CDR3aa: CASSPDSDYGYTF; j_gene: TRBJ1-2; v_gene: TRBV5-1; abundance: -; len: 13; d_gene: -
CDR3nt: TGTGCCAGCAGCCCTACCGGGGTGTTGGGTTCACCCCTCCACTTT; CDR3aa: CASSPTGVLGSPLHF; j_gene: TRBJ1-6; v_gene: TRBV5-6; abundance: -; len: 15; d_gene: -
CDR3nt: TGTGCCAGCAATAGGGGGGGCCTCAATCAGCCCCAGCATTTT; CDR3aa: CASNRGGLNQPQHF; j_gene: TRBJ1-5; v_gene: TRBV2; abundance: -; len: 14; d_gene: -
CDR3nt: TGTGCCAGCCGGGACAGGAGTCGGACTCAGGGCACTGAAGCTTTCTTT; CDR3aa: CASRDRSRTQGTEAFF; j_gene: TRBJ1-1; v_gene: TRBV2; abundance: -; len: 16; d_gene: TRBD1
CDR3nt: TGTGCCAGCAGTTACACAGGGGCCCTTCTCAATCAGCCCCAGCATTTT; CDR3aa: CASSYTGALLNQPQHF; j_gene: TRBJ1-5; v_gene: TRBV6-6; abundance: -; len: 16; d_gene: TRBD1
CDR3nt: TGTGCCAGCACTCGGACAGGGAGCTCCTACGAGCAGTACTTC; CDR3aa: CASTRTGSSYEQYF; j_gene: TRBJ2-7; v_gene: TRBV27; abundance: -; len: 14; d_gene: TRBD1